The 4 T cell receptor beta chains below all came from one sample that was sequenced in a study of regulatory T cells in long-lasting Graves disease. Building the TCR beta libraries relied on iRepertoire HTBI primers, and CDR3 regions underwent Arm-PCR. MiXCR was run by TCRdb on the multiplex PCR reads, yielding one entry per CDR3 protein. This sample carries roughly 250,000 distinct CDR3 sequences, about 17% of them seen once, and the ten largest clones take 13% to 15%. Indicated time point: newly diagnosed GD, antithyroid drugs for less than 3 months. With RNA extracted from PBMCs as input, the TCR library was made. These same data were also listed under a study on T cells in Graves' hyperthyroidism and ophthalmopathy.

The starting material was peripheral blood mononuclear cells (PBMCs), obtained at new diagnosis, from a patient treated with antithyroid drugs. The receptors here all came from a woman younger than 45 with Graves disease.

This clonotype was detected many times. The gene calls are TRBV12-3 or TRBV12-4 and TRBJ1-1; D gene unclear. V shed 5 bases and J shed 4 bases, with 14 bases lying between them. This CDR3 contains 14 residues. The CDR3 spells CASSPDPAGTEAFF. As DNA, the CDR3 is TGTGCCAGCAGTCCAGACCCCGCGGGCACTGAAGCTTTCTTT.

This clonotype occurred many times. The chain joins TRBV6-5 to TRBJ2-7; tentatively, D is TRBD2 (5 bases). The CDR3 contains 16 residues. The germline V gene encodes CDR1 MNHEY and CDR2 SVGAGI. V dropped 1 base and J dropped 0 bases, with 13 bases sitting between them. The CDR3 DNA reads TGTGCCAGCAGTTACTTGATGAGGGTCCACTCCTACGAGCAGTACTTC. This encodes CASSYLMRVHSYEQYF.

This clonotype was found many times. CDR3 loop: CASSQGTGGEKLFF. The CDR3 region has the DNA TGTGCCAGCAGCCAAGGGACAGGCGGTGAAAAACTGTTTTTT. J is TRBJ1-4 and V is TRBV3-1; 7 bases line up with TRBD1. Trimming removed 1 base from V and 7 bases from J; junction bases left unmatched: 3. CDR1 and CDR2 from the germline V gene are LGHDT and YNNKEL (reference sequence). The CDR3 is 14 residues long.

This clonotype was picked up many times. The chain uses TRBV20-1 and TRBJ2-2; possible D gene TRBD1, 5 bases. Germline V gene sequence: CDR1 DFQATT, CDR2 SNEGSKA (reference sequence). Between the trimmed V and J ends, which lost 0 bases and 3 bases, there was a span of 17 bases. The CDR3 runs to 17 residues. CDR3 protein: CSARDGSRVADTGELFF. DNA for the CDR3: TGCAGTGCTAGAGATGGGTCCAGGGTGGCGGACACCGGGGAGCTGTTTTTT.